The text below deals with one TCR beta chain. The antigen remains undetermined. RNA transcripts served as the template for amplifying TCR beta CDR3 regions. A first-round RT-PCR of the TCR CDR3 used the HTBI primer set. One entry per CDR3 protein results from TCRdb running MiXCR on the multiplex PCR reads. The table includes more than 550,000 distinct CDR3 sequences, less than 45% detected once. The data were taken from a study of T cells in Graves' hyperthyroidism and ophthalmopathy. This CDR3 region has 15 residues. Trimming left V 5 bases short and J 0 bases short, with 11 bases between. Germline CDR1 and CDR2: LNHDA and SQIVND (reference sequence). Points from the study as a whole: Most expanded thyroid clonotypes above 0.001 recurred in blood.

The origin of this receptor is an adult man with Graves' disease, either hyperthyroidism or ophthalmopathy (not recorded which). Source material: peripheral blood or thyroid tissue (not recorded which). J is TRBJ1-3 and V is TRBV19; D perhaps matches TRBD1 (6 bases). CDR3 nucleotide sequence: TGTGCCAGTAGTGCGTCGGACAGCTCTGGAAACACCATATATTTT. Its translation: CASSASDSSGNTIYF.